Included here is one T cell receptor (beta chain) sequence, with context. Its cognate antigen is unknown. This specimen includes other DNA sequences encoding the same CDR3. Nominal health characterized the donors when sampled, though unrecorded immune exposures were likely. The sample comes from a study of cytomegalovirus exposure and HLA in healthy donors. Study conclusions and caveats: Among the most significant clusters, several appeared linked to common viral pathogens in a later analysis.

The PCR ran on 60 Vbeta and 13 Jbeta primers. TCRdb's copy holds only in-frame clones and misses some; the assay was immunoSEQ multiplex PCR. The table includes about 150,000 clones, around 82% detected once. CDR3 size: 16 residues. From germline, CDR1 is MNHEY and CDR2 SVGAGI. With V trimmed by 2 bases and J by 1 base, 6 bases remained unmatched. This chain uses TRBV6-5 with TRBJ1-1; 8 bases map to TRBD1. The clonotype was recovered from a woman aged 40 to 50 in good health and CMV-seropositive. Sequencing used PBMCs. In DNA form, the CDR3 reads TGTGCCAGCAGTTACATAGAGACAGGGGAGAACACTGAAGCTTTCTTT. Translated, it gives CASSYIETGENTEAFF.